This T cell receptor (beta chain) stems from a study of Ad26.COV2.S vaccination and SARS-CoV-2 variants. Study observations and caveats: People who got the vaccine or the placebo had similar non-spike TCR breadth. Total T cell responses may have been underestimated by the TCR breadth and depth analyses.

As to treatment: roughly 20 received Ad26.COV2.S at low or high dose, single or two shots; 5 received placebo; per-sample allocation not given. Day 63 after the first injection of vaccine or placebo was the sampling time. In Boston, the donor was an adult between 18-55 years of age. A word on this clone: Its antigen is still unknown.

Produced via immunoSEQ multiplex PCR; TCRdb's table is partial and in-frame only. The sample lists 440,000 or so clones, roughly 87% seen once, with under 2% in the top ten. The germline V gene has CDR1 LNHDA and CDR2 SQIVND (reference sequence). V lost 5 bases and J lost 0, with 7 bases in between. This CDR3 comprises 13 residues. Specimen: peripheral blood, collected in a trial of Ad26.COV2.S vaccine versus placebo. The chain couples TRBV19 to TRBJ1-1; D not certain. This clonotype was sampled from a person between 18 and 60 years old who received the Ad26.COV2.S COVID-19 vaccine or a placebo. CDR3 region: CASSPPLNTEAFF. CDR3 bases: TGTGCCAGTAGTCCGCCCTTGAACACTGAAGCTTTCTTT.